Below, one T cell receptor beta chain is given with its context. Its antigen is currently unknown. The sample belongs to a study of cytomegalovirus exposure and HLA in healthy donors. Findings of the study overall: Productive rates of about 87% or about 30% were seen for most TCR beta V segments in an earlier analysis. Later analysis indicated greater clonal expansion among HLA-associated TCR beta chains than among equally common other chains. 87-base-pair reads could not separate some V segments, including TRBV6-2 and TRBV6-3. A later analysis linked a missense variant in DCLRE1C to the trimming of TCR beta V and J genes.

The PCR was carried out with 60 Vbeta primers and 13 Jbeta primers. The table came from immunoSEQ multiplex PCR; TCRdb's copy has only in-frame clones and leaves some out. The sample consists of some 150,000 clones, roughly 73% of them appearing once. The CDR3 sequence is 15 residues long. Germline V gene data show CDR1 as LNHNV and CDR2 as YYDKDF (reference sequence). V was clipped by 1 base and J by 3 bases, with 13 bases between them. Sequencing was performed on PBMCs. The V gene is TRBV15, the J gene TRBJ2-7; D is perhaps TRBD2 (5 bases). This receptor was taken from a male donor in good health and CMV-seronegative. The CDR3 region is CATSRGSGKDYEQYF. The CDR3 DNA sequence: TGTGCCACCAGCAGAGGTTCCGGGAAAGACTACGAGCAGTACTTC.